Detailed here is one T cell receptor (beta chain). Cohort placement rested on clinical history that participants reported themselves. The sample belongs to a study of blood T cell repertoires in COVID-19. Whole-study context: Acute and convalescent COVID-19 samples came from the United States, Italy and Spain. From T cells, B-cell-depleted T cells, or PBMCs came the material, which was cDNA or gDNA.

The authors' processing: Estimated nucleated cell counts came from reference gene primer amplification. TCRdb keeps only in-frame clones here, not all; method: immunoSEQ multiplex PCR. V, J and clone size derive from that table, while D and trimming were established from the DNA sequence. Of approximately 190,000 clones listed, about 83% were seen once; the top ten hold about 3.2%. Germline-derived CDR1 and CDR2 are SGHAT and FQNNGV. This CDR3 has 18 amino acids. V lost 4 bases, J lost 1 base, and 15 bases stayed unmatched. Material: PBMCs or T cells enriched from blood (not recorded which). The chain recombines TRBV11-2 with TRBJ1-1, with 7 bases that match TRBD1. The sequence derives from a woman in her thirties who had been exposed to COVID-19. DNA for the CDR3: TGTGCCAGCAGCTCATCATCCGGGACAGAGATTGGGAACACTGAAGCTTTCTTT. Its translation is CASSSSSGTEIGNTEAFF.